One and the same sample provided the 4 T cell receptor beta chains below, sequenced in a study of T cell clones after liver transplantation. Profiling relied on immunoSEQ multiplex PCR, and the TCRdb table lists in-frame clones only, not all of them. The sample lists roughly 72,000 clones, around four fifths occurring once. Specimen: CD4+ T cells from blood, collected 48 months after liver transplant. These receptors were obtained from a human patient who received a liver transplant. Some T cells may trace back to the graft donor.

The chain is built from TRBV7-9 and TRBJ2-6; D remains unclear. V shed 1 base and J shed 2 bases, with 6 bases lying between them. The CDR3 is 15 residues long. Germline CDR1 and CDR2: SEHNR and FQNEAQ (reference sequence). CDR3 protein: CASSLGGAGANVLTF. The CDR3 DNA is TGTGCCAGCAGCTTAGGTGGGGCTGGGGCCAACGTCCTGACTTTC.

This chain links TRBV5-5 with TRBJ1-5; the D is unclear. V shed 4 bases and J shed 2 bases, with 13 bases lying between them. This CDR3 is built from 15 residues. Germline loops: CDR1 SGHKS, CDR2 YYEKEE (reference sequence). This chain's CDR3 is CASSRREIRNQPQHF. The CDR3 DNA follows: TGTGCCAGCAGCCGAAGGGAGATTCGCAATCAGCCCCAGCATTTT.

The rearrangement uses TRBV7-2 and TRBJ1-1, with 10 bases that match TRBD1. After removal of 3 bases from V and 1 base from J, the junction contained 8 bases not matched to a gene. The germline V gene has CDR1 SGHTA and CDR2 FQGNSA. This CDR3 is 17 amino acids long. DNA of the CDR3: TGTGCCAGCAGCTTCGGACAGGGGGAGGTATGGAACACTGAAGCTTTCTTT. It is translated as CASSFGQGEVWNTEAFF.

The genes are TRBV5-5 and TRBJ1-1; 9 positions match TRBD1. Germline lookup yields CDR1 SGHKS and CDR2 YYEKEE (reference sequence). V was pared by 4 bases and J by 1 base, with 5 bases of the junction left unmatched. The CDR3 spans 15 residues. The CDR3 nucleotides are TGTGCCAGCAGCCCCGGACAGGGGAGGAACACTGAAGCTTTCTTT. Translating it yields CASSPGQGRNTEAFF.